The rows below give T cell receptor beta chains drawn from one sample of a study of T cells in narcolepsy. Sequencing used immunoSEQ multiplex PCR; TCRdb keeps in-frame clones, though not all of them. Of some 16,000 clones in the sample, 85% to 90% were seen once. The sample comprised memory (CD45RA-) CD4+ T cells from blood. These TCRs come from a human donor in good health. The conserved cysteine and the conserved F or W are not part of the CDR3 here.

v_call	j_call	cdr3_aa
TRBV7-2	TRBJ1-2	ASSSNHSPRDLHGYT
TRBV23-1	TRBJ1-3	ASSQSRPGRDSGNTIY
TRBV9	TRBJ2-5	ASSVGQYQETQY
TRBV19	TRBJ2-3	ASSQTSGDTDTQY
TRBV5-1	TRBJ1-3	ASSLGTGNTIY
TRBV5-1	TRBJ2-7	ASSFGTGIYEQY
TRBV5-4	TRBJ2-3	ASSPGAEVAQY
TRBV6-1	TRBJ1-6	ASSQGGPGGSPLH
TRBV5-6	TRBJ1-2	ASSLTGLGYT
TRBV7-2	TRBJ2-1	ASSLYGQNSVGEQF
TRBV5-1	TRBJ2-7	ASSVQGGSSYEQY
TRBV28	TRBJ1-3	ASARGIYGNTIY
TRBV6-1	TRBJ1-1	ASSEAHLGGWTEAF
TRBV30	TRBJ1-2	AWSPAGLGNYGYT
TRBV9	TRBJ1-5	ASSVDPFNQPQH
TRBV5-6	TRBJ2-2	ASSSTGVSNTGELF
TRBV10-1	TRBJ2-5	ASSESNRGETQY
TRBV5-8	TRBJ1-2	ASSFPGAYGYT
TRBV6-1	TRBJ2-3	ASSEVGTDTQY
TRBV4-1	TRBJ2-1	ASSLGLAGGDNEQF
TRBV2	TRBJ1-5	ASSPKGATGQPQH
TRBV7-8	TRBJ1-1	ATWGGIEAF
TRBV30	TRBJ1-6	AWMAGGFYNSPLH
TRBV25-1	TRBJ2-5	ASSDRGRETQY
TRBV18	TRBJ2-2	ASSLLQGTNTGELF
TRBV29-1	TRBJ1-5	SALQGFNQPQH
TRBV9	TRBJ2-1	ASSPIGTSASYNEQF
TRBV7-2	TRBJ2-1	ASSLVLGGNNEQF
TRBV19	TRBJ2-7	ASSTTGSARRQY
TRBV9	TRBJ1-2	ASSVGQGYGYT
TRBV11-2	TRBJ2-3	ASSLDQDTQY
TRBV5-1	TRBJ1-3	ASSGGGTSSGNTIY
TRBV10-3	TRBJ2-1	AITGTWGVNEQF
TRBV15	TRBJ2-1	ATSRGRAGNNEQF
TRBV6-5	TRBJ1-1	ASSYGPSLNTEAF
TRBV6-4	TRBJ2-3	ASSDSGTSGADTQY
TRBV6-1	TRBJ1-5	ASSEIWSQH
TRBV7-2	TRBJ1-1	ASSVLRGSTEAF
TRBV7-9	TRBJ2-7	ASSTGLAAPYEQY
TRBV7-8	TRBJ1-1	ASSLRQGTYVRTEAF
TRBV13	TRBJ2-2	ASSLGRVGDIGELF
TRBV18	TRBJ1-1	ASSPGRVSGTEAF
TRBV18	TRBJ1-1	ASSPLGGETEAF
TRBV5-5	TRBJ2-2	ASSSGQGRLGELF
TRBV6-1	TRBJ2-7	ASSPTGIRYEQY
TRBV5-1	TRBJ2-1	ASSLGRGTSYNEQF
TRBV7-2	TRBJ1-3	ASSFGGNTIY
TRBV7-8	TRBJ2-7	ASSPRSLSSYEQY
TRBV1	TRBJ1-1	TSSQDGGPGAEAF
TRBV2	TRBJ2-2	ASSDPGHHTGELF
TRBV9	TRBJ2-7	ASSVDPSGTYEQY
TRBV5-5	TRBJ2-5	ASSLGSSQETQY
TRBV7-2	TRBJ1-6	ASSLLKGSSPLH
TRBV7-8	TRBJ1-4	ASSLVSAGGEKLF